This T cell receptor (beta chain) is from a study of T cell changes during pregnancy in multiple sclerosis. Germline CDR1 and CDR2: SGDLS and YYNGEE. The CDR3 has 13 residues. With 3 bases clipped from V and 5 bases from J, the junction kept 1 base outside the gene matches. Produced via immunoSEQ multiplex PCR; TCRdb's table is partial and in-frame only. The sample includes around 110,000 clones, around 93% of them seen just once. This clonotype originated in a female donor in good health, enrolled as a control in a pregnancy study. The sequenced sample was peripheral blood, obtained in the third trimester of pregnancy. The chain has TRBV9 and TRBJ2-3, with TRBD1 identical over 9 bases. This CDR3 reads CASSGQGGDTQYF. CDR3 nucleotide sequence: TGTGCCAGCAGCGGACAGGGGGGAGATACGCAGTATTTT.